This entry concerns a single TCR beta chain. The V gene lost 5 bases and the J gene lost 4 bases, with 10 bases spanning the gap. Germline lookup yields CDR1 MNHEY and CDR2 SVGAGI. This CDR3 has 13 amino acids. The data were obtained in a study of blood T cell repertoires in COVID-19. Background on the study: Sites in the United States, Italy and Spain provided acute and convalescent COVID-19 samples.

Per the original data handling: Quantification of nucleated cells was approximated via reference gene primer amplification. TCRdb's copy holds only in-frame clones and misses some; the assay was immunoSEQ multiplex PCR. V, J and clone size reflect that table, while D and trimming were determined from the DNA. There are around 100,000 clones in the sample; about 85% occur only once, and 2% to 2.5% lies in the top ten. The V and J genes are TRBV6-5 and TRBJ2-3; no clear D. Sequences were obtained from peripheral blood. The sequence was obtained from a human donor in a cohort sampled during active COVID-19. CDR3 residues: CASSLQVADTQYF. Written as DNA, the CDR3 is TGTGCCAGCAGTCTCCAGGTTGCAGATACGCAGTATTTT.